The clone carrying this TCR beta chain was counted between two and nine times. Its target is unknown. The data originate from a study of beta chain features in type 1 diabetes. Study-level information: Across all samples, about 100,000,000 sorted cells were examined. Study-level points and caveats: All four CD4+ subsets of Type 1 diabetes patients contained TCRB CDR3s that were moderately but significantly shorter.

Germline V gene lookup returns CDR1 SGDLS and CDR2 YYNGEE. After removal of 0 bases from V and 8 bases from J, the junction contained 0 bases not matched to a gene. The CDR3 is 12 amino acids. Since all of the isolated RNA was reverse transcribed, expressed TCRB transcripts were what got sequenced. Generated by immunoSEQ multiplex PCR, the TCRdb table keeps only in-frame clones and is missing some. This sample has under 450,000 clones; approximately 15% occur once, and the top ten carry roughly 0.038%. Donors underwent one heparinised blood draw, about 110 mL on average. Sequences were obtained from naive CD4+ T cells from blood. This chain links TRBV9 with TRBJ1-2; 8 bases align to TRBD1. This TCR was sampled from a man aged 25-45 years in good health. CDR3 protein: CASSVGTGGYTF. Written as DNA, the CDR3 is TGTGCCAGCAGCGTAGGGACAGGGGGCTACACCTTC.